The rows below give T cell receptor beta chains drawn from one sample of a study of cytomegalovirus exposure and HLA in healthy donors. Data came from immunoSEQ multiplex PCR; TCRdb stores just in-frame clones and leaves some out. The repertoire holds under 250,000 clones, with under 85% as singletons. The source material was PBMCs. The source is a man aged 50-59 years in good health and CMV-seronegative. CDR3s include the opening cysteine and the closing phenylalanine or tryptophan. The D gene is left open where the match is weak. Rows may omit the clone size; those that give it use once, few, many or a size class.

cdr3_aa: CASSSSPGLADEQYF
cdr3_nt: TGTGCCAGCTCAAGTAGTCCGGGACTAGCGGACGAGCAGTACTTC
clone_size: -
v_call: TRBV18
j_call: TRBJ2-7
d_call: TRBD2

cdr3_aa: CATTLNRGAGNTEAFF
cdr3_nt: TGTGCCACCACGTTAAACAGGGGCGCGGGTAACACTGAAGCTTTCTTT
clone_size: -
v_call: TRBV28
j_call: TRBJ1-1
d_call: TRBD1

cdr3_aa: CASSPQGGYEQYF
cdr3_nt: TGCGCCAGCAGCCCCCAGGGAGGCTACGAGCAGTACTTC
clone_size: -
v_call: TRBV4-1
j_call: TRBJ2-7
d_call: -

cdr3_aa: CASSLGWTSPPQPQHF
cdr3_nt: TGTGCCAGCAGCTTAGGCTGGACATCGCCCCCCCAGCCCCAGCATTTT
clone_size: -
v_call: TRBV7-8
j_call: TRBJ1-5
d_call: -

cdr3_aa: CASSRTGDGAFF
cdr3_nt: TGTGCCAGCAGCCGTACAGGGGATGGCGCTTTCTTT
clone_size: -
v_call: TRBV7-9
j_call: TRBJ1-1
d_call: TRBD1

cdr3_aa: CASSPSVARDTQYF
cdr3_nt: TGTGCCAGCAGCCCGAGCGTGGCGCGGGATACGCAGTATTTT
clone_size: -
v_call: TRBV7-6
j_call: TRBJ2-3
d_call: -

cdr3_aa: CATSREGLDYEQYF
cdr3_nt: TGTGCCACCAGCAGAGAAGGACTCGACTACGAGCAGTACTTC
clone_size: few
v_call: TRBV15
j_call: TRBJ2-7
d_call: -

cdr3_aa: CGASGSGANVLTF
cdr3_nt: TGCGGTGCGTCGGGCTCTGGGGCCAACGTCCTGACTTTC
clone_size: few
v_call: TRBV30
j_call: TRBJ2-6
d_call: -

cdr3_aa: CASSFSRDTYEQYF
cdr3_nt: TGTGCCAGCAGCTTTTCCAGGGACACCTACGAGCAGTACTTC
clone_size: -
v_call: TRBV5-8
j_call: TRBJ2-7
d_call: -

cdr3_aa: CASSYSFTGATGELFF
cdr3_nt: TGTGCCAGCAGTTACTCGTTCACGGGAGCAACCGGGGAGCTGTTTTTT
clone_size: few
v_call: TRBV6-5
j_call: TRBJ2-2
d_call: -

cdr3_aa: CASSLPGLGSVEQFF
cdr3_nt: TGTGCCAGCAGCTTACCAGGACTAGGTTCAGTTGAGCAGTTCTTC
clone_size: -
v_call: TRBV7-8
j_call: TRBJ2-1
d_call: TRBD2

cdr3_aa: CASSPRGEQYF
cdr3_nt: TGTGCCAGCAGTCCCCGGGGGGAGCAGTACTTC
clone_size: -
v_call: TRBV2
j_call: TRBJ2-7
d_call: -

cdr3_aa: CASSGRDRRTDTQYF
cdr3_nt: TGTGCCAGCAGTGGAAGGGACAGGCGCACAGATACGCAGTATTTT
clone_size: -
v_call: TRBV6-1
j_call: TRBJ2-3
d_call: TRBD1

cdr3_aa: CASSLFQGSKNIQYF
cdr3_nt: TGTGCCAGCAGCTTGTTTCAGGGATCCAAAAACATTCAGTACTTC
clone_size: -
v_call: TRBV5-6
j_call: TRBJ2-4
d_call: -

cdr3_aa: CASSQERLATPSSYEQYF
cdr3_nt: TGCGCCAGCAGCCAAGAGCGGCTAGCTACTCCGTCTTCCTACGAGCAGTACTTC
clone_size: -
v_call: TRBV4-1
j_call: TRBJ2-7
d_call: -

cdr3_aa: CASSFGGGFDNYGYTF
cdr3_nt: TGTGCCAGCAGTTTCGGCGGGGGGTTTGATAACTATGGCTACACCTTC
clone_size: -
v_call: TRBV28
j_call: TRBJ1-2
d_call: -

cdr3_aa: CASSPGQGLTSDGDTQYF
cdr3_nt: TGCGCCAGCAGTCCGGGACAGGGCCTCACTAGCGATGGGGATACGCAGTATTTT
clone_size: -
v_call: TRBV5-1
j_call: TRBJ2-3
d_call: TRBD1

cdr3_aa: CASSLVLGAPRAFF
cdr3_nt: TGCGCCAGCAGCTTGGTTTTGGGCGCCCCCCGGGCTTTCTTT
clone_size: -
v_call: TRBV5-1
j_call: TRBJ1-1
d_call: -

cdr3_aa: CASSPTGTGRGELFF
cdr3_nt: TGTGCCAGCAGTCCGACCGGGACAGGCCGCGGGGAGCTGTTTTTT
clone_size: -
v_call: TRBV6-6
j_call: TRBJ2-2
d_call: TRBD1

cdr3_aa: CASSLPSRTAYNSPLHF
cdr3_nt: TGTGCCAGCAGCCTTCCTAGCCGGACAGCTTATAATTCACCCCTCCACTTT
clone_size: -
v_call: TRBV5-4
j_call: TRBJ1-6
d_call: -

cdr3_aa: CASSGHGGQLGDTQYF
cdr3_nt: TGTGCCAGCAGCGGGCACGGGGGACAGCTCGGAGATACGCAGTATTTT
clone_size: -
v_call: TRBV9
j_call: TRBJ2-3
d_call: -

cdr3_aa: CASSLGDWRSYEQYF
cdr3_nt: TGTGCCAGCAGTTTGGGGGACTGGCGTAGCTACGAGCAGTACTTC
clone_size: -
v_call: TRBV27
j_call: TRBJ2-7
d_call: -

cdr3_aa: CASSLVGTPRAGELFF
cdr3_nt: TGCGCCAGCAGCTTGGTGGGGACACCCAGGGCGGGGGAGCTGTTTTTT
clone_size: -
v_call: TRBV5-1
j_call: TRBJ2-2
d_call: -

cdr3_aa: CASSYGPGQPQHF
cdr3_nt: TGTGCCAGCAGCTACGGCCCGGGTCAGCCCCAGCATTTT
clone_size: -
v_call: TRBV5-4
j_call: TRBJ1-5
d_call: -

cdr3_aa: CASSRLAPTTDTQYF
cdr3_nt: TGTGCCAGCAGCCGACTAGCACCGACCACAGATACGCAGTATTTT
clone_size: -
v_call: TRBV2
j_call: TRBJ2-3
d_call: TRBD2

cdr3_aa: CASSLEGSGRAGYEQYF
cdr3_nt: TGTGCCAGCAGCTTAGAAGGAAGCGGGAGGGCCGGTTACGAGCAGTACTTC
clone_size: -
v_call: TRBV7-8
j_call: TRBJ2-7
d_call: TRBD2

cdr3_aa: CASSGGQGSLETQYF
cdr3_nt: TGCGCCAGCAGCGGGGGACAGGGGTCCTTAGAGACCCAGTACTTC
clone_size: -
v_call: TRBV5-1
j_call: TRBJ2-5
d_call: TRBD1

cdr3_aa: CAIAIRSGGSYEQYF
cdr3_nt: TGTGCCATCGCTATCAGGAGCGGGGGATCCTACGAGCAGTACTTC
clone_size: -
v_call: TRBV10-3
j_call: TRBJ2-7
d_call: TRBD2

cdr3_aa: CTSSQEGNTRGRYTF
cdr3_nt: TGCACCAGCAGCCAAGAAGGGAACACCAGGGGGCGGTACACCTTC
clone_size: -
v_call: TRBV4-1
j_call: TRBJ1-2
d_call: TRBD1

cdr3_aa: CASSLGGSPTDTQYF
cdr3_nt: TGCGCCAGCAGCTTGGGCGGGTCACCCACAGATACGCAGTATTTT
clone_size: -
v_call: TRBV5-1
j_call: TRBJ2-3
d_call: -

cdr3_aa: CASIRDRANPYEQYF
cdr3_nt: TGTGCCAGCATCCGAGACAGGGCGAATCCCTACGAGCAGTACTTC
clone_size: -
v_call: TRBV2
j_call: TRBJ2-7
d_call: TRBD1

cdr3_aa: CASSLLPGSIEQFF
cdr3_nt: TGTGCCAGCAGTTTACTTCCCGGGAGTATTGAGCAGTTCTTC
clone_size: few
v_call: TRBV28
j_call: TRBJ2-1
d_call: -

cdr3_aa: CASSLGGYEQYF
cdr3_nt: TGTGCCAGCAGTTTAGGAGGCTACGAGCAGTACTTC
clone_size: -
v_call: TRBV28
j_call: TRBJ2-7
d_call: -

cdr3_aa: CASSEIKRDKLYEQFF
cdr3_nt: TGTGCCAGCAGTGAAATAAAGCGGGATAAGTTGTATGAGCAGTTCTTC
clone_size: -
v_call: TRBV6-1
j_call: TRBJ2-1
d_call: TRBD2

cdr3_aa: CASSSPGRMNTEAFF
cdr3_nt: TGTGCCAGCAGCTCCCCAGGGAGGATGAACACTGAAGCTTTCTTT
clone_size: -
v_call: TRBV11-2
j_call: TRBJ1-1
d_call: -

cdr3_aa: CATTSLSVEQYF
cdr3_nt: TGTGCCACCACGTCCCTGAGTGTTGAGCAGTACTTC
clone_size: -
v_call: TRBV27
j_call: TRBJ2-7
d_call: -

cdr3_aa: CASSERGNRDTEAFF
cdr3_nt: TGTGCCAGCAGTGAGAGGGGGAATAGGGACACTGAAGCTTTCTTT
clone_size: -
v_call: TRBV25-1
j_call: TRBJ1-1
d_call: -

cdr3_aa: CASSLGLAIQETQYF
cdr3_nt: TGTGCCAGCAGCTTAGGACTAGCGATACAAGAGACCCAGTACTTC
clone_size: once
v_call: TRBV7-3
j_call: TRBJ2-5
d_call: TRBD2

cdr3_aa: CASSLGPASGTLHNEQFF
cdr3_nt: TGCGCCAGCAGCTTGGGTCCGGCTAGCGGGACTTTACACAATGAGCAGTTCTTC
clone_size: few
v_call: TRBV5-1
j_call: TRBJ2-1
d_call: TRBD2

cdr3_aa: CASSPTPGTGEPPGANVLTF
cdr3_nt: TGTGCCAGCAGCCCTACCCCCGGGACAGGGGAACCCCCTGGGGCCAACGTCCTGACTTTC
clone_size: -
v_call: TRBV21-1
j_call: TRBJ2-6
d_call: -

cdr3_aa: CASSLAQGGAEQFF
cdr3_nt: TGTGCCAGCAGCTTAGCACAGGGGGGCGCTGAGCAGTTCTTC
clone_size: once
v_call: TRBV7-6
j_call: TRBJ2-1
d_call: TRBD1

cdr3_aa: CASSSSYEQYF
cdr3_nt: TGTGCCAGCAGTTCGTCCTACGAGCAGTACTTC
clone_size: -
v_call: TRBV28
j_call: TRBJ2-7
d_call: -

cdr3_aa: CASSSYTGTGFSPLHF
cdr3_nt: TGTGCCAGCAGCTCCTACACCGGGACAGGGTTTTCACCCCTCCACTTT
clone_size: -
v_call: TRBV5-6
j_call: TRBJ1-6
d_call: TRBD1

cdr3_aa: CAIQQGSNYGYTF
cdr3_nt: TGTGCCATCCAGCAGGGGAGTAACTATGGCTACACCTTC
clone_size: -
v_call: TRBV28
j_call: TRBJ1-2
d_call: -

cdr3_aa: CASSLLVAGPYEQYF
cdr3_nt: TGTGCCAGCAGTTTATTGGTAGCGGGACCCTACGAGCAGTACTTC
clone_size: -
v_call: TRBV27
j_call: TRBJ2-7
d_call: TRBD2

cdr3_aa: CASTRPGQGHDEQYF
cdr3_nt: TGTGCCAGCACGAGACCGGGACAGGGCCACGACGAGCAGTACTTC
clone_size: -
v_call: TRBV28
j_call: TRBJ2-7
d_call: TRBD1

cdr3_aa: CASSQRGQGREDGYTF
cdr3_nt: TGTGCCAGCAGCCAGAGGGGCCAGGGAAGGGAGGATGGCTACACCTTC
clone_size: -
v_call: TRBV5-4
j_call: TRBJ1-2
d_call: -

cdr3_aa: CASSLESGLAGGSSFF
cdr3_nt: TGTGCCAGCAGCTTGGAGTCAGGACTAGCGGGAGGGAGTTCGTTCTTC
clone_size: -
v_call: TRBV5-4
j_call: TRBJ2-1
d_call: TRBD2

cdr3_aa: CASSPREGHGRAEAFF
cdr3_nt: TGTGCCAGCAGTCCCCGAGAGGGCCATGGTAGGGCTGAAGCTTTCTTT
clone_size: -
v_call: TRBV27
j_call: TRBJ1-1
d_call: -

cdr3_aa: CASSALTYEQYF
cdr3_nt: TGTGCCAGCAGTGCCCTTACCTACGAGCAGTACTTC
clone_size: once
v_call: TRBV2
j_call: TRBJ2-7
d_call: -

cdr3_aa: CASSRGFGLAGVAEQFF
cdr3_nt: TGTGCCAGCAGCCGAGGGTTCGGGCTAGCGGGAGTGGCTGAGCAGTTCTTC
clone_size: -
v_call: TRBV7-9
j_call: TRBJ2-1
d_call: TRBD2

cdr3_aa: CASSTQGNQPQHF
cdr3_nt: TGTGCCAGCAGCACCCAGGGGAATCAGCCCCAGCATTTT
clone_size: -
v_call: TRBV7-9
j_call: TRBJ1-5
d_call: -

cdr3_aa: CASSDGYSSNEKLFF
cdr3_nt: TGTGCCAGCAGTGATGGTTACAGCTCTAATGAAAAACTGTTTTTT
clone_size: -
v_call: TRBV6-1
j_call: TRBJ1-4
d_call: -